The TCR beta chain under discussion was sequenced for a study of T cells in Graves' hyperthyroidism and ophthalmopathy. This clonotype was recorded many times. The CDR3 consists of 14 residues. V lost 6 bases and J lost 3; bases outside the gene matches: 7. CDR1 and CDR2 (germline): SGHAT, FQNNGV. Amplification of TCR beta CDR3 regions was performed using RNA transcripts as template. HTBI primers were used for first-round RT-PCR of the TCR CDR3. TCRdb used MiXCR to reprocess the multiplex PCR reads, holding one entry per CDR3 protein. Altogether more than 250,000 distinct CDR3 sequences are present, about 16% being singletons, with the ten largest covering under 35%.

This chain uses TRBV11-2 with TRBJ2-5, with 7 bases lining up with TRBD2. Material for sequencing was blood. This receptor was obtained from a woman aged 45-65 years with Graves' hyperthyroidism that later progressed to Graves' ophthalmopathy. CDR3 residues: CASRRPGGEETQYF. DNA for the CDR3: TGTGCCAGCAGACGTCCTGGGGGGGAAGAGACCCAGTACTTC.